The clone carrying this T cell receptor beta chain came up many times. The sample comes from a study of regulatory T cells in long-lasting Graves disease. Trimming removed 1 base from V and 4 bases from J, with 13 bases in between. The germline V gene encodes CDR1 SGHTA and CDR2 FQGNSA. The CDR3 has 15 amino acids. Sample time point: newly diagnosed GD, antithyroid drugs for less than 3 months. PBMC RNA was the source of the TCR library. The collection involved drawing 8.5 to 9 milliliters of peripheral blood into EDTA tubes. Building of the TCR beta libraries involved iRepertoire HTBI primers and Arm-PCR of CDR3 regions. TCRdb used MiXCR to reprocess the multiplex PCR reads, holding one entry per CDR3 protein. Of some 370,000 distinct CDR3 sequences listed, 10% to 15% are singletons. These sequences were also reported in another study, on T cells in Graves' hyperthyroidism and ophthalmopathy.

The starting material was peripheral blood mononuclear cells (PBMCs), obtained at new diagnosis, from a patient treated with antithyroid drugs. The V call is TRBV7-2, the J call TRBJ1-2, with D possibly being TRBD1 (6 bases). This receptor was taken from a woman aged 18-29 years with Graves disease. CDR3 protein: CASSLGSGAGYGYTF. The CDR3, as DNA: TGTGCCAGCAGCTTAGGGTCGGGGGCCGGCTATGGCTACACCTTC. The full variable domain, completed using reference TRBV7-2 and TRBJ1-2, is GAGVSQSPSNKVTEKGKDVELRCDPISGHTALYWYRQSLGQGLEFLIYFQGNSAPDKSGLPSDRFSAERTGGSVSTLTIQRTQQEDSAVYLCASSLGSGAGYGYTFGSGTRLTVV.